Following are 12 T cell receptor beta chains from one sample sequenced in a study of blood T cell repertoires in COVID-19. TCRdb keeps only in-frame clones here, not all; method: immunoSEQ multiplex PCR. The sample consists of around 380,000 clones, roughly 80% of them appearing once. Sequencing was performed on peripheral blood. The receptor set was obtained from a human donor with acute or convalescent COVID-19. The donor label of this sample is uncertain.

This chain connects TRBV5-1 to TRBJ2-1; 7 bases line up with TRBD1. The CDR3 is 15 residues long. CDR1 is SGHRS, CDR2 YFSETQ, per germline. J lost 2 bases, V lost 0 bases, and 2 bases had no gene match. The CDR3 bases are TGCGCCAGCAGCTTGGACGGACAGGCCTACAATGAGCAGTTCTTC. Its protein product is CASSLDGQAYNEQFF.

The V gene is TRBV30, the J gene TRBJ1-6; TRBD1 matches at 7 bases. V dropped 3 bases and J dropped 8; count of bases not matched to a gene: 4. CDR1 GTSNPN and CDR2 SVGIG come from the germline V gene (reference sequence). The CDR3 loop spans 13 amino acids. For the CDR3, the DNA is TGTGCCTGGAGCGCCACAGGGGATTCACCCCTCCACTTT. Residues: CAWSATGDSPLHF.

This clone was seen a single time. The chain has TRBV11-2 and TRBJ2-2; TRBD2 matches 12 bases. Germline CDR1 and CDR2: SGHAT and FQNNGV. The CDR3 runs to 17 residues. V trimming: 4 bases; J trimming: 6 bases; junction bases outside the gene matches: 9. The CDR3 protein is CASSSTRLAGVAGELFF. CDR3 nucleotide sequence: TGTGCCAGCAGCTCCACTAGACTAGCGGGAGTCGCCGGGGAGCTGTTTTTT.

CDR3 region: CASTTGFNQPQHF. CDR3 DNA sequence: TGTGCCAGCACTACAGGATTCAATCAGCCCCAGCATTTT. The rearrangement joins TRBV7-9 to TRBJ1-5; TRBD1 is a possible D gene (5 bases). The CDR3 runs 13 residues. In germline, CDR1 is SEHNR, CDR2 FQNEAQ (reference sequence). V was shortened by 7 bases and J by 3 bases, with 10 bases between the two germline ends.

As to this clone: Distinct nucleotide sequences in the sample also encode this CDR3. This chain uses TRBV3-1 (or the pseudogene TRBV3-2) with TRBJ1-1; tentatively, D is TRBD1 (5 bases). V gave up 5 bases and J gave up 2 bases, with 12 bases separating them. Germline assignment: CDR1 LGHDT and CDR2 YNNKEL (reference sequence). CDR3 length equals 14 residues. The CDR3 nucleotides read TGTGCCAGCAGCAGGACGGGGGGAAACACTGAAGCTTTCTTT. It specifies CASSRTGGNTEAFF.

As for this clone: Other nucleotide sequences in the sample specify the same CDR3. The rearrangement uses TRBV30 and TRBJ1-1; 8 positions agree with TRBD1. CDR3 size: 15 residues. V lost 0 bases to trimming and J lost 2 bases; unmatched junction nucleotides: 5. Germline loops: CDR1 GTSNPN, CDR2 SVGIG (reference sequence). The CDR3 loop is CAWSVFTGGNTEAFF. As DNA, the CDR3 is TGTGCCTGGAGTGTATTTACAGGGGGAAACACTGAAGCTTTCTTT.

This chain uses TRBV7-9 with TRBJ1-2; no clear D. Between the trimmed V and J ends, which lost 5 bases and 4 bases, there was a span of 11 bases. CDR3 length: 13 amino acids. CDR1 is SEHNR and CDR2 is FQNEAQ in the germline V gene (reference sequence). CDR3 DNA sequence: TGTGCCAGCAGCCCTGACACGCTCTATGGCTACACCTTC. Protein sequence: CASSPDTLYGYTF. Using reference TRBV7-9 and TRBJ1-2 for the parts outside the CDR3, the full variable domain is DTGVSQNPRHKITKRGQNVTFRCDPISEHNRLYWYRQTLGQGPEFLTYFQNEAQLEKSRLLSDRFSAERPKGSFSTLEIQRTEQGDSAMYLCASSPDTLYGYTFGSGTRLTVV.

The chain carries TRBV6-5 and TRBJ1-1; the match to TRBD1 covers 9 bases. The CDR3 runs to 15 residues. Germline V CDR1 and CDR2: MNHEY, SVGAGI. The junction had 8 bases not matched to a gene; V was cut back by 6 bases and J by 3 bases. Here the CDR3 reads CASSWGDRVHTEAFF. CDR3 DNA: TGTGCCAGCAGCTGGGGGGACAGGGTGCACACTGAAGCTTTCTTT.

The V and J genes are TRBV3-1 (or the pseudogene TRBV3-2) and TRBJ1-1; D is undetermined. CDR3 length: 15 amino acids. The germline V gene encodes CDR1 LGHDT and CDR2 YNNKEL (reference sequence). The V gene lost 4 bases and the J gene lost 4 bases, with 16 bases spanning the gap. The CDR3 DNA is TGTGCCAGCAGCCCGCGGGCTCGACGTGGCACTGAAGCTTTCTTT. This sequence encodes CASSPRARRGTEAFF.

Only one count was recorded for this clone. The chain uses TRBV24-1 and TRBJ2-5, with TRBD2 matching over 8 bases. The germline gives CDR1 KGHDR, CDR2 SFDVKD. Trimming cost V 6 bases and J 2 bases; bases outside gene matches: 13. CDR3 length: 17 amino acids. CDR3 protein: CATSLVALAVRQETQYF. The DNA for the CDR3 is TGTGCCACCAGTCTCGTTGCACTAGCGGTTAGACAAGAGACCCAGTACTTC.

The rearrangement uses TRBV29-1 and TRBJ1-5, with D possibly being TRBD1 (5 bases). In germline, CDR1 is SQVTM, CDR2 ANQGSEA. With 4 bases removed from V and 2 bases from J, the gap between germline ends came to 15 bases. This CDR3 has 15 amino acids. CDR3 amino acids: CSVAVTGGGNQPQHF. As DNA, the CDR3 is TGCAGCGTTGCCGTCACGGGGGGTGGCAATCAGCCCCAGCATTTT.

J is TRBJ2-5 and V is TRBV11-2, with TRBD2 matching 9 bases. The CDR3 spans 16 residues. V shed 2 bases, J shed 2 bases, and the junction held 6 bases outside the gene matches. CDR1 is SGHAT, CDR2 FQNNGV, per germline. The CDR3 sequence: CASSLWPAGGQETQYF. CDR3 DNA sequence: TGTGCCAGCAGCTTATGGCCAGCGGGGGGACAAGAGACCCAGTACTTC.